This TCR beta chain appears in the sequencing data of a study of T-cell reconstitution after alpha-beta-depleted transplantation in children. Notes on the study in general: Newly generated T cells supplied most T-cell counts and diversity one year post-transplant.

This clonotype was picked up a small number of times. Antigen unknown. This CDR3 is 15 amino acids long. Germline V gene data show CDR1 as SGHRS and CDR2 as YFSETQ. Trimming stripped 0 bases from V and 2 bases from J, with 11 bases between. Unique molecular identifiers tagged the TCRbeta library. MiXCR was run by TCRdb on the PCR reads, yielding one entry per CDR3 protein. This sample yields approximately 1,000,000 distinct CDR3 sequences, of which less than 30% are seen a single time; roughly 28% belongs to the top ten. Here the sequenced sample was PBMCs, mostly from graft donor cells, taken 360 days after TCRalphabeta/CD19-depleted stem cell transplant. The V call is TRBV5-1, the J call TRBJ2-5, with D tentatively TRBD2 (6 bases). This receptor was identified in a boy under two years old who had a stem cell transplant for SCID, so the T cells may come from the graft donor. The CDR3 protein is CASSLVAAEQETQYF. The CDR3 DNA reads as TGCGCCAGCAGCTTGGTAGCGGCGGAGCAAGAGACCCAGTACTTC.